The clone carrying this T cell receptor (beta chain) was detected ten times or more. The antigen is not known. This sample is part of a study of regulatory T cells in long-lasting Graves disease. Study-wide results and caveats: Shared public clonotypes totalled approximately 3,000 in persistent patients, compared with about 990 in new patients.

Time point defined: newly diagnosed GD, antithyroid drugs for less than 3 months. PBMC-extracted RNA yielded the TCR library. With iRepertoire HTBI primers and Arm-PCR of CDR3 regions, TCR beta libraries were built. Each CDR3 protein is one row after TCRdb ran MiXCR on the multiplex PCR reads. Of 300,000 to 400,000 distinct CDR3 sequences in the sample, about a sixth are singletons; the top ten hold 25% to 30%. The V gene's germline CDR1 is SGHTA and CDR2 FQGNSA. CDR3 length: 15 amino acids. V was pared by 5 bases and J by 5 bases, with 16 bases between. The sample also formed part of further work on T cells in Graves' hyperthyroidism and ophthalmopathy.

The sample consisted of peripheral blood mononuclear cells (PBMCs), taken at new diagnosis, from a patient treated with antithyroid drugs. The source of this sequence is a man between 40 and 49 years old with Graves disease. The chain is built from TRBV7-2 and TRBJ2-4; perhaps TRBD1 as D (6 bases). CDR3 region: CASSRLGGSQNIQYF. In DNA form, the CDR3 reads TGTGCCAGCAGCCGACTTGGGGGCAGTCAAAACATTCAGTACTTC.